Below, 7 T cell receptor beta chains from the same sample are listed, as sequenced in a study of siplizumab effects on memory and regulatory T cells. Their recognized antigens are unknown. TCRdb keeps only in-frame clones here, not all; method: immunoSEQ multiplex PCR. The sample lists thousands of clones, around 55% occurring once. The authors kept the mixed lymphocyte reaction cells in coculture at 37°C for 6 days. Sequencing input: CFSE-low (dividing) CD8+ T cells sorted from an allogeneic mixed lymphocyte reaction. The receptors derive from a human donor in good health; the cells came from an allogeneic mixed lymphocyte reaction. Some clones in this sample may be carry-over from other donors' samples.

Only a few counts were recorded for this clone. The chain combines TRBV11-2 with TRBJ2-1; the D gene is possibly TRBD2 (6 bases). Looked up from germline, CDR1 is SGHAT and CDR2 is FQNNGV. The CDR3 runs 16 residues. Trimming stripped 7 bases from V and 8 bases from J, with 24 bases between. DNA of the CDR3: TGTGCCAGCACCCCCCGGGAGCAGCGGACCAGTCATGAGCAGTTCTTC. Encoded protein: CASTPREQRTSHEQFF.

This clone has more than one count but fewer than ten. This chain joins TRBV2 and TRBJ2-5; D not certain. CDR1 SNHLY and CDR2 FYNNEI come from the germline V gene. The CDR3 runs to 12 residues. Trimming removed 8 bases at V and 5 bases at J, with 12 bases between. For the CDR3, the DNA is TGTGCCAGCTGGATAGCTGGGGAGACCCAGTACTTC. Translation gives CASWIAGETQYF.

This clone was detected a few times. The V call is TRBV4-1, the J call TRBJ2-3; tentatively, D is TRBD2 (6 bases). The CDR3 is 15 residues long. Germline CDR1 is MGHRA and CDR2 is YSYEKL. V lost 0 bases and J 5 bases, leaving 12 bases between the germline ends. In nucleotides, the CDR3 is TGCGCCAGCAGCCAAGAGCCGGGAGAAAAAGATACGCAGTATTTT. It yields the protein CASSQEPGEKDTQYF.

The gene calls are TRBV14 and TRBJ2-2, with 7 positions matching TRBD1. The CDR3 extends over 16 amino acids. V gave up 5 bases and J gave up 2 bases; unmatched junction bases: 8. CDR1 SGHDN and CDR2 FVKESK come from the germline V gene. CDR3 protein: CASSITGTVNTGELFF. The CDR3 DNA sequence: TGTGCCAGCAGCATAACCGGGACAGTTAACACCGGGGAGCTGTTTTTT.

The CDR3: CASSILGQGADTQYF. As DNA, the CDR3 is TGTGCCAGTAGTATATTGGGACAGGGCGCCGATACGCAGTATTTT. The chain couples TRBV19 to TRBJ2-3; 9 bases fit TRBD1. The CDR3 is 15 amino acids. The ends lost 2 bases at V and 6 bases at J; junction bases unmatched: 6. CDR1 and CDR2 from the germline V gene are LNHDA and SQIVND (reference sequence).

This clone occurred a few times. The chain is built from TRBV6-5 and TRBJ1-2; D gene uncertain. Trimming stripped 0 bases from V and 4 bases from J, with 6 bases between. Per germline, CDR1 MNHEY and CDR2 SVGAGI. The CDR3 is 13 residues long. The CDR3: CASSYSVVYGYTF. The CDR3 DNA sequence: TGTGCCAGCAGTTACTCGGTTGTCTATGGCTACACCTTC.

This clone was detected only a few times. The chain combines TRBV6-5 with TRBJ1-2, with 7 bases aligning to TRBD1. This CDR3 region has 14 residues. V lost 5 bases, J lost 5 bases, and 8 bases stayed unmatched. The germline CDR1 and CDR2 sequences are MNHEY and SVGAGI. CDR3 nucleotides: TGTGCCAGCAGTCCCAATCCGACAGGGTATGGCTACACCTTC. It is translated as CASSPNPTGYGYTF.